This entry lists 26 T cell receptor beta chains sequenced from one sample in a study of shared clonotypes between healthy human individuals. The protocol was immunoSEQ multiplex PCR, while the TCRdb copy is restricted to in-frame clones and leaves out a portion. This table has around 440,000 clones, 77% appearing once. The sample comprised PBMCs. These receptors were collected from a woman between 40 and 55 years old in good health. Some clones in this sample may be carry-over from other donors' samples.

This clone has ten or more counts. Within the sample, other DNA sequences also encode this same CDR3. The V and J genes are TRBV30 and TRBJ2-5; the D is unclear. The CDR3 runs 14 residues. Between the trimmed V and J ends, which lost 5 bases and 4 bases, there was a span of 17 bases. From germline, CDR1 is GTSNPN and CDR2 SVGIG (reference sequence). The CDR3 reads CAWGQNPIGETQYF. Here the CDR3 DNA reads TGTGCCTGGGGTCAAAACCCCATAGGAGAGACCCAGTACTTC.

V and J are TRBV6-6 and TRBJ2-3; D call uncertain. The CDR3 sequence is 12 residues long. CDR1 and CDR2 from the germline V gene are MNHNY and SVGAGI (reference sequence). V dropped 5 bases and J dropped 2 bases, with 5 bases sitting between them. The CDR3 nucleotides read TGTGCCAGCAGTACCCCCACAGATACGCAGTATTTT. Encoded protein: CASSTPTDTQYF.

The gene calls are TRBV7-9 and TRBJ2-3; a possible D gene is TRBD1 (7 bases). Germline CDR1 is SEHNR and CDR2 is FQNEAQ (reference sequence). Trimming cost V 5 bases and J 6 bases, with 12 bases left between them. The CDR3 spans 13 residues. The CDR3 DNA reads TGTGCCAGCAGCGGACAGGCGGGGGATACGCAGTATTTT. Translation gives CASSGQAGDTQYF. Using reference TRBV7-9 and TRBJ2-3 for the parts outside the CDR3, the full variable domain is DTGVSQNPRHKITKRGQNVTFRCDPISEHNRLYWYRQTLGQGPEFLTYFQNEAQLEKSRLLSDRFSAERPKGSFSTLEIQRTEQGDSAMYLCASSGQAGDTQYFGPGTRLTVL.

This clone was picked up a small number of times. This likely stems from a read error, as it lies one base from a far larger clone. This chain links TRBV14 with TRBJ1-5; unclear D gene. In germline, CDR1 is SGHDN, CDR2 FVKESK. The CDR3 consists of 13 residues. CDR3 region: CSSSQDSNQPQHF. The DNA for the CDR3 is TGTTCCAGCAGCCAAGATAGCAATCAGCCCCAGCATTTT.

On this clone itself: With a far larger clone one base away, a read error is the likely cause. The V gene is TRBV10-2, the J gene TRBJ2-7, with D perhaps being TRBD1 or TRBD2 (5 bases each). This CDR3 region has 12 residues. The germline CDR1 and CDR2 sequences are WSHSY and SAAADI. The V and J ends lost 7 bases and 4 bases respectively, with 11 bases between them. The chain's CDR3 is CASTEGSYEQYF. The DNA of the CDR3 is TGCGCCAGCACCGAGGGGTCGTACGAGCAGTACTTC.

V usage is TRBV5-1 and J usage is TRBJ1-1; TRBD1 is a possible D gene (5 bases). This CDR3 spans 14 amino acids. CDR1 SGHRS and CDR2 YFSETQ come from the germline V gene. The V gene lost 4 bases and the J gene lost 2 bases, with 12 bases spanning the gap. The CDR3 region is CASSATEANTEAFF. CDR3 in DNA: TGCGCCAGCAGCGCGACAGAGGCAAACACTGAAGCTTTCTTT.

As for this clone: A far bigger clonotype differs at one base, so this is likely a read error. The chain joins TRBV6-1 to TRBJ2-2; weak D call: TRBD1 (6 bases). The CDR3 is 15 residues long. V was clipped by 1 base and J by 4 bases, with 10 bases between them. Germline V gene sequence: CDR1 MNHNS, CDR2 SASEGT. CDR3 region: CASSEGGLSTGELFF. Written as DNA, the CDR3 is TGTGCCAGCAGTGAAGGGGGGCTGAGCACCGGGGAGCTGTTTTTT.

This clone has just one count. With a far larger clone one base away, a read error is the likely cause. The chain carries TRBV7-2 and TRBJ2-7, with D perhaps matching TRBD1 or TRBD2 (5 bases each). Germline loops: CDR1 SGHTA, CDR2 FQGNSA. The CDR3 extends over 13 amino acids. DNA for the CDR3: TGTGCCAGCAGCCTCCGGGGCTCCTACGGGCAGTACTTC. It translates to CASSLRGSYGQYF.

The CDR3 loop is CASSLGSGDEQFF. The DNA for the CDR3 is TGCGCCAGCAGCTTGGGTAGTGGCGATGAGCAGTTCTTC. This rearrangement joins TRBV5-1 to TRBJ2-1, with D hard to call. Germline-derived CDR1 and CDR2 are SGHRS and YFSETQ. V was trimmed by 0 bases and J by 8 bases, leaving 9 bases between them. This CDR3 contains 13 residues.

Points on this clone: The likely explanation is a read error, given a far larger clone one base away. This same CDR3 is encoded by further DNA sequences in the sample. The chain links TRBV4-3 to TRBJ1-1, with D unclear. From germline, CDR1 is LGHNA and CDR2 YSLEER. The CDR3 has 14 residues. For the CDR3, the DNA is TGCGCCAGCAGCCGGCACCGCATGAACACCGAAGCTTTCTTT. This translates into CASSRHRMNTEAFF.

The genes are TRBV7-9 and TRBJ2-6; 8 bases are a match to TRBD1. The CDR3 contains 13 residues. The ends lost 1 base at V and 11 bases at J; junction bases unmatched: 1. Germline loops: CDR1 SEHNR, CDR2 FQNEAQ (reference sequence). CDR3: CASSLGQGHVLTF. CDR3 in DNA: TGTGCCAGCAGCTTAGGACAGGGGCACGTCCTGACTTTC.

About this clone itself: A far larger clone is off by one base, so a read error is likely. The same CDR3 also results from other DNA sequences found in this sample. The chain employs TRBV29-1 and TRBJ1-2, with 10 bases fitting TRBD1. The V gene's germline CDR1 is SQVTM and CDR2 ANQGSEA. The CDR3 totals 14 residues. The CDR3 DNA sequence: TGCAGCGTCGCTCCGACAGGGGGCATCTATGGCTACACTTTC. This sequence encodes CSVAPTGGIYGYTF.

This chain links TRBV13 with TRBJ2-7; D is uncertain. This CDR3 region has 13 residues. The germline CDR1 and CDR2 sequences are PRHDT and FYEKMQ (reference sequence). V shed 5 bases and J shed 2 bases, with 10 bases lying between them. In nucleotides, the CDR3 is TGTGCCAGCAGCCCCGAGAGAACCTACGAGCAGTACTTC. Translation gives CASSPERTYEQYF. The entire variable domain, with the rest obtained from reference TRBV13 and TRBJ2-7, is as follows: AAGVIQSPRHLIKEKRETATLKCYPIPRHDTVYWYQQGPGQDPQFLISFYEKMQSDKGSIPDRFSAQQFSDYHSELNMSSLELGDSALYFCASSPERTYEQYFGPGTRLTVT.

The chain joins TRBV30 to TRBJ2-2, with TRBD1 identical over 8 bases. V was pared by 3 bases and J by 1 base, with 4 bases of the junction left unmatched. The CDR3 is 15 residues long. CDR1 is GTSNPN, CDR2 SVGIG, per germline (reference sequence). The CDR3 DNA is TGTGCCTGGAGGACAGGGGACTTGAACACCGGGGAGCTGTTTTTT. Translated, it gives CAWRTGDLNTGELFF.

The chain joins TRBV6-5 to TRBJ2-7; D is perhaps TRBD1 (6 bases). The germline CDR1 and CDR2 sequences are MNHEY and SVGAGI. V dropped 7 bases and J dropped 9 bases, with 19 bases sitting between them. The CDR3 spans 13 residues. CDR3 in amino acids: CASTNPTGQRQYF. The CDR3 DNA sequence: TGTGCCAGCACCAACCCGACAGGTCAGAGGCAGTACTTC.

About this clone itself: It is likely a read error: a sequence one base away is far more abundant. V usage is TRBV5-1 and J usage is TRBJ2-4; a possible D gene is TRBD1 (6 bases). The CDR3 loop spans 13 amino acids. Germline CDR1 reads SGHRS; CDR2 reads YFSETQ. The CDR3 here is CARSLDSNGIQYF. For the CDR3, the DNA is TGCGCCCGCAGCTTGGACAGCAATGGCATTCAGTACTTC.

The chain recombines TRBV7-9 with TRBJ2-7, with D perhaps TRBD1 (6 bases). This CDR3 comprises 14 residues. Germline V gives CDR1 SEHNR, CDR2 FQNEAQ (reference sequence). V shed 5 bases and J shed 1 base, with 12 bases lying between them. CDR3 coding DNA: TGTGCCAGCAGCCCCCTCGACAGGTCCTACGAGCAGTACTTC. Translated, it gives CASSPLDRSYEQYF.

Remarks on this clone: Since no conserved phenylalanine or tryptophan closes the CDR3, a read error is the likely cause. No DNA is shown, since the ends of the CDR3 on it are uncertain; the CDR3 is the one TCRdb lists. V gene TRBV20-1 combines with J gene TRBJ2-7; TRBD2, the table's D call, lacks a check against the DNA. The germline V gene encodes CDR1 DFQATT and CDR2 SNEGSKA (reference sequence). The CDR3 length is 11 residues, termini included. CDR3: CSARDQAGERI.

The chain recombines TRBV29-1 with TRBJ1-5; TRBD1 might be the D (5 bases). Trimming stripped 5 bases from V and 5 bases from J, with 13 bases between. Germline V CDR1 and CDR2: SQVTM, ANQGSEA. The CDR3 is 13 residues long. CDR3 in DNA: TGCAGCGTTCGGCCAGGGTCGGATCAGCCCCAGCATTTT. Protein product: CSVRPGSDQPQHF. The full variable domain, completed using reference TRBV29-1 and TRBJ1-5, is SAVISQKPSRDICQRGTSLTIQCQVDSQVTMMFWYRQQPGQSLTLIATANQGSEATYESGFVIDKFPISRPNLTFSTLTVSNMSPEDSSIYLCSVRPGSDQPQHFGDGTRLSIL.

Here the CDR3 reads CASTAETGSDEQFF. The CDR3 region has the DNA TGTGCCAGTACCGCGGAGACCGGGAGCGATGAGCAGTTCTTC. V is TRBV19 and J is TRBJ2-1, with D perhaps TRBD2 (6 bases). The CDR3 contains 14 residues. V gave up 7 bases and J gave up 8 bases, with 18 bases separating them. In germline, CDR1 is LNHDA, CDR2 SQIVND (reference sequence).

This clone was seen only once. V usage is TRBV18 and J usage is TRBJ2-7; D may be TRBD1 or TRBD2 (5 bases each). CDR3 length equals 15 residues. Germline CDR1 KGHSH, CDR2 LQKENI. The V end lost 3 bases, the J end lost 0 bases, and 12 bases lay between the germline ends. The CDR3 reads CASSPGAQNSYEQYF. CDR3 nucleotides: TGTGCCAGCTCACCCGGGGCGCAAAACTCCTACGAGCAGTACTTC.

The V and J genes are TRBV5-1 and TRBJ2-2, with D perhaps matching TRBD2 (5 bases). This CDR3 contains 14 residues. Trimming removed 0 bases from V and 4 bases from J, with 7 bases in between. Germline assignment: CDR1 SGHRS and CDR2 YFSETQ. The CDR3 region is CASSLATSTGELFF. CDR3 bases: TGCGCCAGCAGCTTGGCCACTAGCACCGGGGAGCTGTTTTTT.

About this clone: A far larger clone lies a single base away; this is likely a read error. This chain joins TRBV6-6 and TRBJ2-3, with 8 bases fitting TRBD2. V shed 8 bases and J 1 base; nucleotides not matched to a gene: 11. The CDR3 has 16 amino acids. CDR1 is MNHNY and CDR2 is SVGAGI in the germline V gene (reference sequence). CDR3 in DNA: TGTGCCAGCGGTAATCTTAGCGGGACTCGCACAGATACGCAGTATTTT. The encoded protein is CASGNLSGTRTDTQYF.

This sequence joins TRBV11-2 and TRBJ1-1; D might be TRBD1 (6 bases). CDR1 and CDR2 from the germline V gene are SGHAT and FQNNGV. This CDR3 contains 15 residues. V was cut by 3 bases and J by 7 bases, with 18 bases left in between. CDR3 residues: CASSLRGVRGDEAFF. The CDR3 DNA is TGTGCCAGCAGCTTGAGGGGGGTTCGGGGTGATGAAGCTTTCTTT.

This sequence joins TRBV6-1 and TRBJ1-1; possibly TRBD1 for D (5 bases). CDR1 MNHNS and CDR2 SASEGT come from the germline V gene. This CDR3 is 15 amino acids long. The V end lost 2 bases, the J end lost 0 bases, and 10 bases lay between the germline ends. CDR3: CASSEFGGLNTEAFF. DNA of the CDR3: TGTGCCAGCAGTGAATTCGGGGGATTGAACACTGAAGCTTTCTTT.

This clone has just one count. This may come from a read error, since a much larger clone is one base off. J is TRBJ2-5 and V is TRBV9; the D call may be TRBD1 or TRBD2 (5 bases each). The CDR3 is 16 amino acids. Trimming shortened V by 0 bases and J by 1 base, and 13 bases separated the two germline ends. Germline CDR1 reads SGDLS; CDR2 reads YYNGEE. This CDR3 reads CASSVAARGTQETQYF. CDR3 DNA sequence: TGTGCCAGCAGCGTAGCGGCTAGAGGGACCCAAGAGACCCAGTACTTC.